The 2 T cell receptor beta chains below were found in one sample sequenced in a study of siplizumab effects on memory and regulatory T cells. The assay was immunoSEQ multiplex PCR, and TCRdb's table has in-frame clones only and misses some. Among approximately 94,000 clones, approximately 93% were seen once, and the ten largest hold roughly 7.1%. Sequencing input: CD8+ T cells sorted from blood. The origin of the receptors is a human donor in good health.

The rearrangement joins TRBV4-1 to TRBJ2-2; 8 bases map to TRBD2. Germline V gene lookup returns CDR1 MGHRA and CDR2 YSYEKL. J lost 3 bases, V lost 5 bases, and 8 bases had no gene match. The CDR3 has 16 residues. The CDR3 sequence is CASSNPGLDHTGELFF. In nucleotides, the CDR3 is TGCGCCAGCAGCAATCCGGGACTAGATCACACCGGGGAGCTGTTTTTT.

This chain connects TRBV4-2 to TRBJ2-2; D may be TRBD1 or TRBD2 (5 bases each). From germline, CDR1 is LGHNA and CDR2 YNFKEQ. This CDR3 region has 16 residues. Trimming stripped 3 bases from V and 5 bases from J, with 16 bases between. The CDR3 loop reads CASSHPGTPPTGELFF. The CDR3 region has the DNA TGTGCCAGCAGCCACCCCGGGACCCCGCCGACCGGGGAGCTGTTTTTT.